The clone carrying this T cell receptor beta chain was picked up one time. As yet, its antigen is unknown. These data belong to a study of T cell responses to AZD1222 COVID-19 vaccine. Sequenced by immunoSEQ multiplex PCR; TCRdb stores in-frame clones only, minus some. Among around 140,000 clones listed, about 93% were seen once. CDR1 and CDR2 from the germline V gene are SGDLS and YYNGEE. The CDR3 sequence is 14 residues long. Trimming cost V 0 bases and J 2 bases, with 8 bases left between them. Second doses at about 4 or about 12 weeks were pooled. Study-level findings and limits: Epitopes outside B.1.351 and B.1.1.7 mutated regions reportedly drew nearly half of spike TCRs. Spike regions recognized by vaccine-associated CD4 TCRs spanned the protein, led by 160-218 and 743-854.

This rearrangement joins TRBV9 to TRBJ1-2; D uncertain. Source: peripheral blood, taken 28 days after the second AZD1222 dose. This clonotype was obtained from an adult who received the AZD1222 COVID-19 vaccine. For the CDR3, the DNA is TGTGCCAGCAGCGTAGCCGGGGAGAACTATGGCTACACCTTC. It specifies CASSVAGENYGYTF.